The sequence of this T cell receptor (beta chain) was determined in a study of shared clonotypes between healthy human individuals. About the research overall: Each donor's CD4 naive and CD4 memory cells filled three plates apiece, CD8 naive two, and CD8 memory one.

The naive CD8 population came from CD45RO-negative cells selected for CCR7, without terminally differentiated effector memory CD45RA+ cells. Genomic DNA (from each subset) was split evenly across several immunoSEQ plates. In the study's own analysis: From ImmunoSEQ came sequences covering only the junction and carrying no quality scores, so filtering differed. Some clones are missing from TCRdb's copy, which holds only in-frame ones; the method was immunoSEQ multiplex PCR. For V, J and clone size, that table is used; D and trimming come from the DNA. Of about 2.1 million clones listed, around 95% are singletons. Note on this clone: Its antigen is as yet unknown.

The CDR3 sequence is 14 residues long. Germline V gene sequence: CDR1 LNHNV, CDR2 YYDKDF (reference sequence). The V end was cut by 0 bases, the J end by 4 bases, with 9 bases between. Study-level results: Naive CD4 clonotype sharing across a handful of donors was 4% to 5%.

The sequence was obtained from a man aged 18 to 30 in good health. Some clones in this sample may be carry-over from other donors' samples. Sequenced: naive CD8+ T cells from PBMCs. The rearrangement links TRBV15 to TRBJ1-1, with no clear D. The CDR3 here is CATSREPGSTEAFF. CDR3 sequence (DNA): TGTGCCACCAGCAGAGAACCAGGTAGCACTGAAGCTTTCTTT. The complete variable domain, with remaining parts taken from reference TRBV15 and TRBJ1-1, reads DAMVIQNPRYQVTQFGKPVTLSCSQTLNHNVMYWYQQKSSQAPKLLFHYYDKDFNNEADTPDNFQSRRPNTSFCFLDIRSPGLGDTAMYLCATSREPGSTEAFFGQGTRLTVV.